The TCR beta chain described here comes from a study of PD-1 blockade in mismatch repair-deficient tumors (dated by TCRdb to 2017 to 2019). Study-wide context: The trial enrolled under 90 consecutive patients with roughly 13 mismatch repair-deficient cancer types between late 2013 and September 2016, all previously treated and progressing. Deep sequencing of TCR CDR3 regions was used to track tumor-associated T cell clones in peripheral blood of patients responding to PD-1 blockade.

The CDR3 holds 13 amino acids from the cysteine to the phenylalanine. The read is trimmed to its CDR3 DNA, 39 bases read in frame from base 1. Taken from the germline V gene, the CDR1 and CDR2 loops are KGHSH and LQKENI. What the work shows at the level of the full study, not this receptor alone: Clones residing in the tumor, which were often undetectable in blood before treatment, expanded quickly after pembrolizumab and then contracted, generally before radiologic responses.

The time point label, as the study defines it: peripheral blood 12 weeks after first pembrolizumab dose. Mismatch repair deficiency in every enrolled patient was established by polymerase chain reaction or immunohistochemistry. TCR sequencing was carried out for three patients who responded to pembrolizumab therapy. The phase II trial prospectively tested pembrolizumab PD-1 blockade in advanced mismatch repair-deficient cancers regardless of tissue of origin. Peripheral blood T cell samples were collected serially, before PD-1 blockade began and at several time points afterward. Blood sampling times were expressed in weeks after the first pembrolizumab dose. Libraries were built with the immunoSEQ multiplex PCR assay. TCRdb took over this immuneACCESS table, retaining in-frame rearrangements with V and J assigned. Such tables are incomplete; in checked studies, under half of the missing clones stem from an unresolved V gene, and the remainder is unexplained. This sample lists fewer than 100,000 clones; roughly 80% were detected once. The ten largest account for 2.6% of the sample.

Concerning this clone itself: Its antigen is unknown. Base quality data are lacking; no much larger clone is found one base away.

The rearranged segments are TRBV18 and TRBJ2-5; TRBD2 could be the D gene, as 5 bases match. The last part of the DNA fits TRBJ2-7 better; the J call may be wrong. This TCR derives from an adult with mismatch repair-deficient cancer. Here the sequenced sample was peripheral blood, taken 12 weeks after starting pembrolizumab. This receptor carries the CDR3 CASSAPGGYEQYF. The nucleotides are TGTGCCAGCTCTGCCCCCGGAGGCTACGAGCAGTACTTC.